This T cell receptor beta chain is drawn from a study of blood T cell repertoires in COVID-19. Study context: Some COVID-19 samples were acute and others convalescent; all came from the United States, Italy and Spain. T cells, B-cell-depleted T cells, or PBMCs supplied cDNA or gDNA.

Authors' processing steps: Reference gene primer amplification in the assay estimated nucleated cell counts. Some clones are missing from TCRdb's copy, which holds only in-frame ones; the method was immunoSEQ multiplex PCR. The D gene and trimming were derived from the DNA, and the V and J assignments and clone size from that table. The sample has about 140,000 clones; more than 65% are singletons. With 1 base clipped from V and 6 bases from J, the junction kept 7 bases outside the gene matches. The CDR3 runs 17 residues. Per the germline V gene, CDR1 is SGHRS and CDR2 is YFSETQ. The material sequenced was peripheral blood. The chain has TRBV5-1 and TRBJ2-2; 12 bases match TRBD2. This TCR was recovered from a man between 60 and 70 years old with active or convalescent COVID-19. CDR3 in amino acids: CASSLRLAGGPPGELFF. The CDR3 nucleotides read TGCGCCAGCAGCTTGAGGCTAGCGGGAGGGCCTCCCGGGGAGCTGTTTTTT.